The sequence of this T cell receptor beta chain was determined in a study of blood T cell repertoires in COVID-19. Looking at the study overall: Samples of COVID-19 (acute and convalescent) were obtained from the United States, Italy and Spain. T cells, B-cell-depleted T cells, or PBMCs supplied cDNA or gDNA.

This clone has only one observation. In the authors' workflow: Researchers report that nucleated cell counts were estimated from reference gene primer amplification. Measured with immunoSEQ multiplex PCR; TCRdb has only the in-frame clones, and not every one. The D gene and trimming were derived from the DNA, and the V and J assignments and clone size from that table. The sample lists hundreds of thousands of clones, around 85% occurring once. The V end was cut by 4 bases, the J end by 5 bases, with 6 bases between. The CDR3 has 11 amino acids. Germline V gene sequence: CDR1 SGHTS, CDR2 YDEGEE. The source of this sequence is a woman in her 50s with acute or convalescent COVID-19. The rearrangement links TRBV5-8 to TRBJ2-5, with no clear D. The sequencing sample was made of peripheral blood. Written as DNA, the CDR3 is TGTGCCAGCAGCCCGAGGGAGACCCAGTACTTC. Translating gives CASSPRETQYF. Full variable domain (missing parts from reference TRBV5-8 and TRBJ2-5): EAGVTQSPTHLIKTRGQQATLRCSPISGHTSVYWYQQALGLGLQFLLWYDEGEERNRGNFPPRFSGRQFPNYSSELNVNALELEDSALYLCASSPRETQYFGPGTRLLVL.